The 20 T cell receptor beta chains presented below share a single source sample, sequenced in a study of T cell changes during pregnancy in multiple sclerosis. The method was immunoSEQ multiplex PCR; TCRdb's version includes in-frame clones alone and lacks a portion of them. The table includes 74,000 or so clones, over 85% detected once. The material sequenced was CD4+ T cells from peripheral blood mononuclear cells, taken before pregnancy. These receptors all stem from a female donor with multiple sclerosis, enrolled in a pregnancy study.

The chain combines TRBV7-9 with TRBJ2-1; possibly TRBD1 for D (6 bases). The CDR3 length is 15 residues. CDR1 and CDR2 (germline): SEHNR, FQNEAQ (reference sequence). Trimming shortened V by 1 base and J by 13 bases, and 20 bases separated the two germline ends. The CDR3 loop is CASSLDRVDGVDQFF. The CDR3 DNA follows: TGTGCCAGCAGCTTAGACAGGGTCGACGGGGTTGATCAGTTCTTC.

This chain connects TRBV5-4 to TRBJ1-1, with 11 nucleotides matching TRBD1. The trim removed 4 bases at V and 3 bases at J, leaving 5 bases unmatched. CDR1 and CDR2 from the germline V gene are SGHNT and YYREEE (reference sequence). CDR3 length: 15 amino acids. CDR3: CASSGWTGGDTEAFF. In DNA form, the CDR3 reads TGTGCCAGCAGCGGATGGACAGGGGGCGACACTGAAGCTTTCTTT.

The chain employs TRBV7-8 and TRBJ2-2, with TRBD2 as a possible D gene (7 bases). The V gene's germline CDR1 is SGHVS and CDR2 FQNEAQ. The length of the CDR3 is 15 residues. The germline V and J ends were trimmed by 7 bases and 4 bases, with 16 bases remaining between them. In nucleotides, the CDR3 is TGTGCCAGCATTACTGGGGGGGCTGGCACCGGGGAGCTGTTTTTT. Translating gives CASITGGAGTGELFF. The full variable domain, with the rest looked up from reference TRBV7-8 and TRBJ2-2, is GAGVSQSPRYKVAKRGQDVALRCDPISGHVSLFWYQQALGQGPEFLTYFQNEAQLDKSGLPSDRFFAERPEGSVSTLKIQRTQQEDSAVYLCASITGGAGTGELFFGEGSRLTVL.

This chain connects TRBV5-4 to TRBJ2-3; 11 bases align to TRBD2. The CDR3 spans 16 residues. Germline CDR1 is SGHNT and CDR2 is YYREEE (reference sequence). With V trimmed by 7 bases and J by 1 base, 8 bases remained unmatched. The CDR3 sequence: CASSPGTSGRTDTQYF. Written as DNA, the CDR3 is TGTGCCAGCTCACCCGGGACTAGCGGACGCACAGATACGCAGTATTTT.

This clone has only one observation. The chain couples TRBV7-2 to TRBJ2-3, with 13 nucleotides matching TRBD2. Germline-derived CDR1 and CDR2 are SGHTA and FQGNSA. Trimming at V came to 4 bases and at J to 14 bases, leaving 6 bases not matched to a gene. The CDR3 spans 13 residues. CDR3 loop: CASSSTGLAGPYF. The DNA for the CDR3 is TGTGCCAGCAGCTCGACGGGACTAGCGGGGCCGTATTTT.

The genes are TRBV7-3 and TRBJ2-7; D is possibly TRBD1 (6 bases). The CDR3 totals 14 residues. The germline V gene has CDR1 SGHTA and CDR2 FQGTGA. The V end was cut by 3 bases, the J end by 5 bases, with 14 bases between. CDR3 sequence: CASSFGQGPHEQYF. CDR3 DNA: TGTGCCAGCAGCTTCGGTCAGGGGCCCCACGAGCAGTACTTC.

The chain joins TRBV11-3 to TRBJ2-2; a possible D gene is TRBD2 (6 bases). Germline CDR1 SGHNT, CDR2 YENEEA. The CDR3 covers 16 residues. Trimming took 4 bases from V and 0 from J, leaving 12 bases between them. CDR3 DNA sequence: TGTGCCAGCAGCTCCCGGGACTGGTCGAACACCGGGGAGCTGTTTTTT. Translation: CASSSRDWSNTGELFF.

The chain uses TRBV5-1 and TRBJ1-6; the D gene is possibly TRBD1 (6 bases). The germline gives CDR1 SGHRS, CDR2 YFSETQ. Trimming took off 4 bases at V and 5 bases at J, with 16 bases between the two ends. This CDR3 is built from 16 residues. The CDR3 here is CASSQTSNRDNSPLHF. The CDR3 region has the DNA TGCGCCAGCAGCCAGACTTCCAACAGGGATAATTCACCCCTCCACTTT.

The genes are TRBV6-1 and TRBJ2-7, with 7 positions matching TRBD1. This CDR3 comprises 15 residues. V was pared by 8 bases and J by 0 bases, with 10 bases of the junction left unmatched. CDR1 and CDR2 from the germline V gene are MNHNS and SASEGT. Written as DNA, the CDR3 is TGTGCCAGCCAATCATCCGGGACAGTCTCCTACGAGCAGTACTTC. As protein: CASQSSGTVSYEQYF.

This chain links TRBV7-2 with TRBJ2-3; 7 bases agree with TRBD2. The V gene's germline CDR1 is SGHTA and CDR2 FQGNSA. V was clipped by 5 bases and J by 1 base; unmatched bases: 15. The CDR3 is 18 residues long. CDR3 DNA sequence: TGTGCCAGCAGCCCCGAACCCGCTCCGGCGGGGGGCACAGATACGCAGTATTTT. This sequence encodes CASSPEPAPAGGTDTQYF.

The genes are TRBV5-8 and TRBJ1-1; D unclear. Germline V lookup: CDR1 SGHTS, CDR2 YDEGEE. The length of the CDR3 is 12 residues. V was pared by 4 bases and J by 11 bases, with 15 bases between. The CDR3 sequence is CASSLPRMRAFF. CDR3 coding DNA: TGTGCCAGCAGCCTTCCACGAATGCGCGCTTTCTTT.

The chain is built from TRBV27 and TRBJ1-3, with 8 bases aligning to TRBD1. This CDR3 spans 17 amino acids. V dropped 4 bases and J dropped 0; count of bases not matched to a gene: 8. Germline-derived CDR1 and CDR2 are MNHEY and SMNVEV (reference sequence). The CDR3 reads CASSSGTGLISGNTIYF. CDR3 in DNA: TGTGCCAGCAGTTCGGGGACAGGCCTAATCTCTGGAAACACCATATATTTT.

This chain uses TRBV5-5 with TRBJ1-1, with D possibly being TRBD1 (6 bases). The germline gives CDR1 SGHKS, CDR2 YYEKEE (reference sequence). The CDR3 length is 15 residues. Trimming took 7 bases from V and 0 from J, leaving 16 bases between them. The CDR3 loop reads CASALQGPLNTEAFF. The DNA of the CDR3 is TGTGCCAGCGCCCTCCAGGGGCCTTTGAACACTGAAGCTTTCTTT.

The chain joins TRBV5-4 to TRBJ2-4; TRBD2 matches 13 bases. CDR3 length: 17 amino acids. J gave up 8 bases and V 4 bases, and 12 bases lay outside the gene matches. Germline V gene data show CDR1 as SGHNT and CDR2 as YYREEE (reference sequence). The CDR3 bases are TGTGCCAGCAGCCGACCTGGACTAGCGGGAGCGGAGGACATTCAGTACTTC. Translating gives CASSRPGLAGAEDIQYF. The full variable domain, in which reference TRBV5-4 and TRBJ2-4 provide the parts outside the CDR3, is ETGVTQSPTHLIKTRGQQVTLRCSSQSGHNTVSWYQQALGQGPQFIFQYYREEENGRGNFPPRFSGLQFPNYSSELNVNALELDDSALYLCASSRPGLAGAEDIQYFGAGTRLSVL.

The chain uses TRBV10-1 and TRBJ2-2; perhaps TRBD2 as D (5 bases). The germline V gene has CDR1 WNHNN and CDR2 SYGVQD (reference sequence). This CDR3 region has 14 residues. V was cut by 1 base and J by 5 bases, with 8 bases left in between. The chain's CDR3 is CASSELRGTGELFF. The CDR3, as DNA: TGCGCCAGCAGTGAGTTGAGAGGGACCGGGGAGCTGTTTTTT.

The chain has TRBV18 and TRBJ2-7; TRBD1 matches 7 bases. CDR3 length: 14 residues. Germline assignment: CDR1 KGHSH and CDR2 LQKENI. Unmatched junction bases numbered 8, after V lost 6 bases and J lost 3 bases. CDR3 amino acids: CASSRAGTVYEQYF. CDR3 in DNA: TGTGCCAGCTCTCGCGCCGGGACAGTCTACGAGCAGTACTTC.

V and J are TRBV5-6 and TRBJ2-1; 11 nucleotides agree with TRBD2. J gave up 5 bases and V 0 bases, and 10 bases lay outside the gene matches. CDR1 is SGHDT and CDR2 is YYEEEE in the germline V gene. The CDR3 covers 18 residues. In DNA, the CDR3 is TGTGCCAGCAGCTTGGAGGTATTGGGACTAGCGGATGACAATGAGCAGTTCTTC. This gives the protein CASSLEVLGLADDNEQFF. The entire variable domain, with the rest obtained from reference TRBV5-6 and TRBJ2-1, is as follows: DAGVTQSPTHLIKTRGQQVTLRCSPKSGHDTVSWYQQALGQGPQFIFQYYEEEERQRGNFPDRFSGHQFPNYSSELNVNALLLGDSALYLCASSLEVLGLADDNEQFFGPGTRLTVL.

J is TRBJ2-7 and V is TRBV30, with D hard to call. This CDR3 is built from 11 residues. Germline values: CDR1 GTSNPN, CDR2 SVGIG (reference sequence). V lost 7 bases, J lost 0 bases, and 7 bases lay in between. CDR3 region: CAYTNSYEQYF. The DNA for the CDR3 is TGTGCCTACACGAACTCCTACGAGCAGTACTTC.

V is TRBV6-1 and J is TRBJ1-2; D uncertain. V lost 4 bases and J lost 14, with 20 bases in between. Germline values: CDR1 MNHNS, CDR2 SASEGT. CDR3 size: 13 residues. CDR3 coding DNA: TGTGCCAGCAGTGCGACCCTGGACTCTTCGGGAACCTTC. Translated: CASSATLDSSGTF.

The gene calls are TRBV4-1 and TRBJ1-5, with D perhaps TRBD1 (5 bases). Trimming shortened V by 1 base and J by 7 bases, and 11 bases separated the two germline ends. Germline CDR1 and CDR2: MGHRA and YSYEKL. CDR3 size: 14 residues. The CDR3 nucleotides read TGCGCCAGCAGCCAAGTAGGGGCAGTACAGCCCCAGCATTTT. Its protein product is CASSQVGAVQPQHF.